What follows are 10 T cell receptor beta chains derived from one specimen sequenced in a study of molecular identifiers for immune sequencing clone quantification. MiXCR was run by TCRdb on the PCR reads, yielding one entry per CDR3 protein. The data show 8,300 or so distinct CDR3 sequences, about a third seen once. What was sequenced was naive CD8+ T cells from blood, with Jurkat cell RNA spiked in. The subset denotes: FACS-sorted CD8+CD4-CCR7+CD45RA+ naive T cells. The receptor source for this set is a human donor in good health. Some libraries in this study had Jurkat cell RNA spiked in.

As concerns this clonotype: One base away lies a much larger clone, so this may be a sequencing read error. The chain joins TRBV28 to TRBJ2-3, with 7 positions matching TRBD2. Trimming took 11 bases from V and 1 from J; bases not matched to a gene: 12. The CDR3 consists of 15 residues. Germline CDR1 and CDR2: MDHEN and SYDVKM. CDR3 residues: CAGTLGGIGTDTQYF. For the CDR3, the DNA is TGTGCCGGCACCCTGGGAGGGATCGGCACAGATACGCAGTATTTT.

Details on this clonotype: A clone one base away is much larger, so this may be a read error. The rearrangement joins TRBV29-1 to TRBJ2-3; D is perhaps TRBD1 (6 bases). This CDR3 region has 15 residues. The germline V and J ends were trimmed by 7 bases and 3 bases, with 20 bases remaining between them. The V gene's germline CDR1 is SQVTM and CDR2 ANQGSEA. The CDR3 DNA reads TGCAGCGGTGGGCTAGGGACAATACCGACAGATACGCAGTATTTT. Amino acids: CSGGLGTIPTDTQYF.

This clonotype ranks as medium-sized. This chain joins TRBV25-1 and TRBJ2-7; TRBD2 matches at 9 bases. V was clipped by 10 bases and J by 4 bases; unmatched bases: 8. Germline assignment: CDR1 MGHDK and CDR2 SYGVNS. This CDR3 has 13 residues. CDR3: CATDLAGGYEQYF. The CDR3 coding sequence is TGTGCCACCGACCTCGCGGGAGGGTACGAGCAGTACTTC.

This clonotype has only a few counts. The chain recombines TRBV19 with TRBJ2-5; D not resolved. Germline values: CDR1 LNHDA, CDR2 SQIVND (reference sequence). CDR3 size: 12 residues. Deletions cut 3 bases from V and 7 bases from J, with 9 bases between. The CDR3 bases are TGTGCCAGTAGTATGTTCTGGGGGACCCAGTACTTC. This encodes CASSMFWGTQYF.

This clonotype appeared a few times. The V and J genes are TRBV4-3 and TRBJ2-4; D ambiguous. V lost 0 bases and J 1 base, leaving 13 bases between the germline ends. This CDR3 has 17 residues. Per germline, CDR1 LGHNA and CDR2 YSLEER. CDR3 in DNA: TGCGCCAGCAGCCAAGATACCTCCAATTGGGCCAAAAACATTCAGTACTTC. This translates into CASSQDTSNWAKNIQYF.

V is TRBV2 and J is TRBJ2-7; 8 bases are a match to TRBD1. The germline V gene encodes CDR1 SNHLY and CDR2 FYNNEI. The CDR3 has 12 amino acids. V dropped 7 bases and J dropped 4; count of bases not matched to a gene: 3. CDR3 sequence: CASTWTGYEQYF. Here the CDR3 DNA reads TGTGCCAGCACCTGGACAGGGTACGAGCAGTACTTC.

Details on this clonotype: A read error may be the cause here, since a much bigger clone is one base away. The chain employs TRBV28 and TRBJ2-5; TRBD1 matches at 7 bases. The germline V gene encodes CDR1 MDHEN and CDR2 SYDVKM. Trimming took 6 bases from V and 5 from J; bases not matched to a gene: 12. The CDR3 contains 15 residues. The CDR3 DNA is TGTGCCAGCAGCGAGACAGGGTGCGCGGAGGAGACCCAGTACTTC. It is translated as CASSETGCAEETQYF.

The rearrangement joins TRBV6-5 to TRBJ2-5; 9 nucleotides line up with TRBD2. The V and J ends lost 2 bases and 0 bases, in that order; junction bases with no gene match: 4. This CDR3 region has 16 residues. Germline V gene lookup returns CDR1 MNHEY and CDR2 SVGAGI. The CDR3 region is CASSYAGGGYQETQYF. The CDR3 coding sequence is TGTGCCAGCAGTTACGCGGGAGGGGGATACCAAGAGACCCAGTACTTC.

A word on this clonotype: The conserved closing phenylalanine or tryptophan is absent in this CDR3, likely reflecting a read error. The rearrangement uses TRBV19 and TRBJ2-6; no definite D call. Germline V gene data show CDR1 as LNHDA and CDR2 as SQIVND (reference sequence). The V end was cut by 3 bases, the J end by 0 bases, with 0 bases between. The CDR3 totals 13 residues. The CDR3 DNA is TGTGCCAGTAGTATCTCTGGGGCCAACGTCCTGACTATC. This translates into CASSISGANVLTI.

This clonotype showed up just a few times. This chain uses TRBV7-3 with TRBJ2-2; D is unresolved. CDR1 and CDR2 from the germline V gene are SGHTA and FQGTGA. There are 17 residues in the CDR3. The V end was cut by 1 base, the J end by 3 bases, with 15 bases between. In DNA, the CDR3 is TGTGCCAGCAGCTTAAACCCAAGCCTTGGGTACACCGGGGAGCTGTTTTTT. Translating it yields CASSLNPSLGYTGELFF.